The next 5 T cell receptor beta chains were all read from a single sample in a study of identical twins. Each CDR3 protein is one row after TCRdb ran MiXCR on the 5' RACE reads. The sample holds some 1,700,000 distinct CDR3 sequences, around 29% seen once. Material: cord blood. The receptors derive from a newborn girl in good health.

This clonotype was counted many times. The chain has TRBV29-1 and TRBJ2-3, with TRBD2 matching 9 bases. Germline CDR1 and CDR2: SQVTM and ANQGSEA. The CDR3 is 16 amino acids. The V segment lost 3 bases and the J segment 7 bases; nucleotides outside the gene matches: 14. The CDR3 protein is CSVEGPIAGEPYTQYF. CDR3 nucleotide sequence: TGCAGCGTTGAGGGCCCGATAGCGGGAGAGCCCTATACGCAGTATTTT.

The chain combines TRBV20-1 with TRBJ2-6; the D is unclear. This CDR3 spans 16 amino acids. Germline V CDR1 and CDR2: DFQATT, SNEGSKA (reference sequence). The ends were cut back, 0 bases at V and 0 bases at J, with 9 bases in the middle. Here the CDR3 reads CSARDFTHSGANVLTF. The CDR3 DNA is TGCAGTGCTAGAGATTTCACCCACTCTGGGGCCAACGTCCTGACTTTC.

The chain recombines TRBV5-1 with TRBJ2-3; possible D gene TRBD2, 6 bases. Trimming shortened V by 0 bases and J by 1 base, and 12 bases separated the two germline ends. The CDR3 contains 16 residues. Germline loops: CDR1 SGHRS, CDR2 YFSETQ. CDR3 in DNA: TGCGCCAGCAGCTTGGAACCGGGCGGGGGCACAGATACGCAGTATTTT. It yields the protein CASSLEPGGGTDTQYF.

There are a few counts of this clonotype. The gene calls are TRBV6-1 and TRBJ2-1; D gene ambiguous. This CDR3 has 15 amino acids. Looked up from germline, CDR1 is MNHNS and CDR2 is SASEGT. Trimming pared 1 base from V and 0 bases from J, leaving 7 bases between. The CDR3 nucleotides read TGTGCCAGCAGTGAAGACAGTCTCTCCTACAATGAGCAGTTCTTC. Translating it yields CASSEDSLSYNEQFF.

This clonotype came up a few times. The chain employs TRBV7-2 and TRBJ1-2, with 9 bases that match TRBD1. The V segment lost 5 bases and the J segment 3 bases; nucleotides outside the gene matches: 7. Per germline, CDR1 SGHTA and CDR2 FQGNSA. The CDR3 is made up of 15 amino acids. DNA of the CDR3: TGTGCCAGCAGCGACCCGGGACAGGGTTACTATGGCTACACCTTC. Its translation is CASSDPGQGYYGYTF.